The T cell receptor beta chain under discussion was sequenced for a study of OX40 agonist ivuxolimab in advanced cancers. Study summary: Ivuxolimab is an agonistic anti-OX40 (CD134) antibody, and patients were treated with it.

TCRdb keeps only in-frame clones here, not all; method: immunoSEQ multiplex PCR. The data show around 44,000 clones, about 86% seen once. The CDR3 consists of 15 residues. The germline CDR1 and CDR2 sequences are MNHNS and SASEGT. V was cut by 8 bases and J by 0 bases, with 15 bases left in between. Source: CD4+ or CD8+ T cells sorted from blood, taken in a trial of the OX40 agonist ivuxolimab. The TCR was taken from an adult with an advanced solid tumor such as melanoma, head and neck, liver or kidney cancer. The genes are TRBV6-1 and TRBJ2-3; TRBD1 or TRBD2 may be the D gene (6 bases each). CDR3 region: CASSEGGTSTDTQYF. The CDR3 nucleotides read TGTGCCAGCTCCGAGGGGGGTACTAGCACAGATACGCAGTATTTT.